This T cell receptor beta chain came from a study of blood T cell repertoires in COVID-19. TCRdb's copy holds only in-frame clones and misses some; the assay was immunoSEQ multiplex PCR. The top ten clones hold 3% of a sample with 400,000 or so clones, around 87% of them seen once. The CDR3 contains 14 residues. Trimming removed 4 bases at V and 8 bases at J, with 16 bases between. Germline assignment: CDR1 SGHDT and CDR2 YYEEEE. This sequence was found in a human donor in a cohort sampled during active COVID-19. V and J are TRBV5-6 and TRBJ2-4; tentative D call: TRBD2 (6 bases). Sequencing input: peripheral blood. The CDR3 DNA is TGTGCCAGCAGCACTCTACCTGGGGGGTACATTCAGTACTTC. This encodes CASSTLPGGYIQYF.